This T cell receptor beta chain was recorded in a study of long-term antiretroviral therapy in people with HIV. Study-level findings and limits: Increased diversity was seen after ART, yet it remained lower than in transplant donor controls. Controls had broader CDR3 length ranges than HIV repertoires did. On ART adherence, viral resistance or therapy changes, no data were available.

A remark on this clone: Its target is unknown.

At survey level, the immunoSEQ assay was run in its v3.0 version. The assay was immunoSEQ multiplex PCR, and TCRdb's table has in-frame clones only and misses some. The profile covers about 21,000 clones, with around 90% appearing a single time and around 8.6% taken by the ten largest. Every specimen provided roughly 1-10 million cryopreserved PBMC before DNA extraction took place. The source is a man aged 18 to 29 with HIV. The sample consisted of unsorted PBMCs, taken 0.2 years before starting antiretroviral therapy.

This chain's CDR3 is CASSFTGGGEKLFF. The CDR3, as DNA: TGTGCCAGCAGCTTTACAGGGGGCGGAGAAAAACTGTTTTTT. The chain carries TRBV11-2 and TRBJ1-4, with TRBD1 identical over 9 bases. CDR1 and CDR2 (germline): SGHAT, FQNNGV. The CDR3 is 14 amino acids. The ends lost 3 bases at V and 8 bases at J; junction bases unmatched: 4.